This TCR beta chain comes out of a study of cytomegalovirus exposure and HLA in healthy donors. Study findings and constraints: V- and J-gene trimming in TCR beta was tied to a missense DCLRE1C variant by an analysis performed later. In vitro, three CMV-associated chains proved specific for CMV antigens. As was reported, the HLA-A and HLA-B alleles of most subjects were accurately predicted from TCR beta sequences.

Note on this clone: Its specificity is unknown.

With 60 Vbeta and 13 Jbeta primers, the PCR was carried out. Here immunoSEQ multiplex PCR was the method, and the copy in TCRdb shows in-frame clones only, minus some. The listing records 56,000 or so clones. This sequence was found in a man aged 40-55 years in good health and CMV-seropositive. The sample comprised PBMCs.

The CDR3 reads CAINWDRVTGELFF. The CDR3 region has the DNA TGTGCCATCAATTGGGACAGGGTCACCGGGGAGCTGTTTTTT. V gene TRBV6-6 combines with J gene TRBJ2-2; TRBD1 matches 9 bases. Germline V lookup: CDR1 MNHNY, CDR2 SVGAGI (reference sequence). Trimming cost V 10 bases and J 4 bases; bases outside gene matches: 7. This CDR3 spans 14 amino acids.